A selection of T cell receptor beta chains follows, all from one sample in a study of OX40 agonist ivuxolimab in advanced cancers. Libraries were prepared by immunoSEQ multiplex PCR; TCRdb keeps only in-frame clonotypes and omits some of them. Among 45,000 to 55,000 clones listed, 83% were seen once. The sequences come from CD4+ or CD8+ T cells sorted from blood, collected in a trial of the OX40 agonist ivuxolimab. The source of these receptors is an adult with an advanced solid tumor such as melanoma, head and neck, liver or kidney cancer. CDR3s leave out the opening cysteine and the closing phenylalanine or tryptophan. Each record gives: CDR3 protein, V gene, J gene, clone size. Clone size appears in some rows only: once, few, many, or a class for an expanded clone.

cdr3_aa: ASSLDGGLSSYEQY
v_call: TRBV11-2
j_call: TRBJ2-7
clone_size: .

cdr3_aa: ASSLDRGADTQY
v_call: TRBV5-1
j_call: TRBJ2-3
clone_size: .

cdr3_aa: ASGIRGSEQF
v_call: TRBV7-3
j_call: TRBJ2-1
clone_size: .

cdr3_aa: ASSDEAVYNSPLH
v_call: TRBV2
j_call: TRBJ1-6
clone_size: .

cdr3_aa: ASSSLTPPYEQY
v_call: TRBV6-5
j_call: TRBJ2-7
clone_size: .

cdr3_aa: ASSRGQYTEAF
v_call: TRBV14
j_call: TRBJ1-1
clone_size: .

cdr3_aa: ASSTDRGRETQY
v_call: TRBV19
j_call: TRBJ2-5
clone_size: .

cdr3_aa: ASSLRLPNEKLF
v_call: TRBV5-1
j_call: TRBJ1-4
clone_size: .

cdr3_aa: ASRRDPDFQETQY
v_call: TRBV5-1
j_call: TRBJ2-5
clone_size: .

cdr3_aa: ASSLESPENNSPLH
v_call: TRBV5-1
j_call: TRBJ1-6
clone_size: .

cdr3_aa: ASSRQGVWNEQF
v_call: TRBV4-3
j_call: TRBJ2-1
clone_size: .

cdr3_aa: ASSPRGVYEQY
v_call: TRBV13
j_call: TRBJ2-7
clone_size: .

cdr3_aa: ASSPSGGASEQY
v_call: TRBV18
j_call: TRBJ2-7
clone_size: .

cdr3_aa: ASSSRDRGSLWY
v_call: TRBV6-5
j_call: TRBJ2-7
clone_size: .

cdr3_aa: ASTKPGQGDGYT
v_call: TRBV19
j_call: TRBJ1-2
clone_size: .

cdr3_aa: ASSLLGANTEAF
v_call: TRBV13
j_call: TRBJ1-1
clone_size: once

cdr3_aa: ASKRTERNTIY
v_call: TRBV2
j_call: TRBJ1-3
clone_size: .

cdr3_aa: ASSLYCGGGTDTQY
v_call: TRBV7-4
j_call: TRBJ2-3
clone_size: .

cdr3_aa: ASSLSAGTAGQF
v_call: TRBV5-1
j_call: TRBJ2-1
clone_size: .

cdr3_aa: ASSSQGGLNYEQY
v_call: TRBV5-4
j_call: TRBJ2-7
clone_size: .

cdr3_aa: ASSLSGPRNTEAF
v_call: TRBV7-3
j_call: TRBJ1-1
clone_size: .

cdr3_aa: ASSIGMDGYEQY
v_call: TRBV19
j_call: TRBJ2-7
clone_size: .

cdr3_aa: ASSQERLADTQY
v_call: TRBV4-3
j_call: TRBJ2-3
clone_size: few

cdr3_aa: ASSSPEYGYT
v_call: TRBV7-2
j_call: TRBJ1-2
clone_size: .

cdr3_aa: ASSEPRTSTGELF
v_call: TRBV25-1
j_call: TRBJ2-2
clone_size: .

cdr3_aa: ASSLVVGSLNSPLH
v_call: TRBV5-5
j_call: TRBJ1-6
clone_size: few

cdr3_aa: ATSRDVGSQPQH
v_call: TRBV15
j_call: TRBJ1-5
clone_size: once

cdr3_aa: AWRHWRNNSPLH
v_call: TRBV30
j_call: TRBJ1-6
clone_size: .

cdr3_aa: ASSLKSETQY
v_call: TRBV5-1
j_call: TRBJ2-5
clone_size: few

cdr3_aa: AISDQGQSTEAF
v_call: TRBV10-3
j_call: TRBJ1-1
clone_size: .

cdr3_aa: AWSVGHGSSGNTIY
v_call: TRBV30
j_call: TRBJ1-3
clone_size: .

cdr3_aa: ASSARRGVTSTDTQY
v_call: TRBV2
j_call: TRBJ2-3
clone_size: .

cdr3_aa: ASSSTGVSTGELF
v_call: TRBV7-2
j_call: TRBJ2-2
clone_size: .

cdr3_aa: ASSQDRVDEKLF
v_call: TRBV4-2
j_call: TRBJ1-4
clone_size: .

cdr3_aa: ASSQGMAGGRETQY
v_call: TRBV4-1
j_call: TRBJ2-5
clone_size: .

cdr3_aa: ASREALYNYGYT
v_call: TRBV6-1
j_call: TRBJ1-2
clone_size: .

cdr3_aa: ASSGKRRQSYEQY
v_call: TRBV25-1
j_call: TRBJ2-7
clone_size: .

cdr3_aa: ASSLPGQNYGYT
v_call: TRBV7-2
j_call: TRBJ1-2
clone_size: few